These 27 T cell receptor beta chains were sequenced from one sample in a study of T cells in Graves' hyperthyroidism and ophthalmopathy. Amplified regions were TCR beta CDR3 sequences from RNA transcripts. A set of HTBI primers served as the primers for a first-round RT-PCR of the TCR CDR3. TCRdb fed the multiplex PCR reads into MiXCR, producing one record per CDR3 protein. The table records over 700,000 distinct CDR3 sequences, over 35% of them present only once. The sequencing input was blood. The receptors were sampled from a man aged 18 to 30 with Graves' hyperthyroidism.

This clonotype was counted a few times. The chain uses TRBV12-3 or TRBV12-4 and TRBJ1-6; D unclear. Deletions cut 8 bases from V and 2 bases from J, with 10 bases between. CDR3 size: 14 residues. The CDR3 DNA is TGTGCCAGCTCCCAACCTGCCTATAATTCACCCCTCCACTTT. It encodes CASSQPAYNSPLHF.

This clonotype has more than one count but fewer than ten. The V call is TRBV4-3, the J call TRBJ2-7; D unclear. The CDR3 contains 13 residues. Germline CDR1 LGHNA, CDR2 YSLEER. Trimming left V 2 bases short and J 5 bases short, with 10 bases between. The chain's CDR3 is CASSQRRWHEQYF. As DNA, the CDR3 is TGCGCCAGCAGCCAAAGAAGGTGGCACGAGCAGTACTTC.

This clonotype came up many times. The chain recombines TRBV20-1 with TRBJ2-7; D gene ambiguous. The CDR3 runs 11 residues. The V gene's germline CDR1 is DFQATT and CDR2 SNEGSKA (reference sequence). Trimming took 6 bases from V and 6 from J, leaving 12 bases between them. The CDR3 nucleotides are TGCAGTGCCCAAGGTTCGACCGAGCAGTACTTC. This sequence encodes CSAQGSTEQYF.

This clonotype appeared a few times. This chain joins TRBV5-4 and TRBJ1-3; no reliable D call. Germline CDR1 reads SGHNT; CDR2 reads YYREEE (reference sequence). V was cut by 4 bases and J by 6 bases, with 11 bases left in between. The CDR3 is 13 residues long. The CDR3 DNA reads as TGTGCCAGCAGCGGCGGTGTCGAAAACACCATATATTTT. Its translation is CASSGGVENTIYF. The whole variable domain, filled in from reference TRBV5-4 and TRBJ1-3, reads ETGVTQSPTHLIKTRGQQVTLRCSSQSGHNTVSWYQQALGQGPQFIFQYYREEENGRGNFPPRFSGLQFPNYSSELNVNALELDDSALYLCASSGGVENTIYFGEGSWLTVV.

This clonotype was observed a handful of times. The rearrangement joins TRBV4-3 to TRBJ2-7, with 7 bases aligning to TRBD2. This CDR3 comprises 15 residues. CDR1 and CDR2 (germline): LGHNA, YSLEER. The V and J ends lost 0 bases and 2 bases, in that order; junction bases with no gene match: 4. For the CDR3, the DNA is TGCGCCAGCAGCCAAGATCCGGGGGGAACCTACGAGCAGTACTTC. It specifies CASSQDPGGTYEQYF.

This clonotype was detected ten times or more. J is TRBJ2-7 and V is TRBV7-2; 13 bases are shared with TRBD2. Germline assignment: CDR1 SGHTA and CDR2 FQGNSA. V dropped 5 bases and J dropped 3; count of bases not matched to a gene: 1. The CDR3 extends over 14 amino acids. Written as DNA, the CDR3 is TGTGCCAGCAGCAGACTAGCGGGAGGCTACGAGCAGTACTTC. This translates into CASSRLAGGYEQYF.

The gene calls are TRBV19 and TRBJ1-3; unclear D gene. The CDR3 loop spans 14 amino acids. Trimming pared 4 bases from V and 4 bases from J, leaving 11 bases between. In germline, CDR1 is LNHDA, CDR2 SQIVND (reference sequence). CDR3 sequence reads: CASSTSGIGNTIYF. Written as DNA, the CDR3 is TGTGCCAGTAGTACGTCGGGGATCGGAAACACCATATATTTT.

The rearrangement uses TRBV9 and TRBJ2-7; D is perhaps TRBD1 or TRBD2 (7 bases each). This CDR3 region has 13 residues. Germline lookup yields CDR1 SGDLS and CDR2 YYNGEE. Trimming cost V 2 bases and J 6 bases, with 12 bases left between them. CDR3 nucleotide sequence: TGTGCCAGCAGCGTCCAGGGGGAGGGCGAGCAGTACTTC. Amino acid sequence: CASSVQGEGEQYF.

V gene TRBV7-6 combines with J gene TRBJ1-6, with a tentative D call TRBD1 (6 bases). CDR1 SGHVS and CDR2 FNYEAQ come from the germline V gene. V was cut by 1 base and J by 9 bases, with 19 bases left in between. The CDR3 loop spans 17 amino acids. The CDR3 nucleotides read TGTGCCAGCAGCTTAGAGGCAGGGGTCGTCAGAGGTTCACCCCTCCACTTT. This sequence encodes CASSLEAGVVRGSPLHF.

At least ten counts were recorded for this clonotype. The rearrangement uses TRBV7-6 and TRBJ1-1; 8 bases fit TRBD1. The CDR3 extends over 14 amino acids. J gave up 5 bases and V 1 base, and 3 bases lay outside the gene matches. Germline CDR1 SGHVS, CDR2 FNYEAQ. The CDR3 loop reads CASSLGTGRTEAFF. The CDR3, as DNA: TGTGCCAGCAGCTTAGGGACAGGGCGGACTGAAGCTTTCTTT.

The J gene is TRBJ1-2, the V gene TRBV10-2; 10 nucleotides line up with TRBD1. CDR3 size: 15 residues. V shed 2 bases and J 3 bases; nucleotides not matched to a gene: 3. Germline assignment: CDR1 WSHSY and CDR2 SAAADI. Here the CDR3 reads CASSESGQGDYGYTF. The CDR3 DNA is TGCGCCAGCAGTGAGAGCGGACAGGGGGACTATGGCTACACCTTC.

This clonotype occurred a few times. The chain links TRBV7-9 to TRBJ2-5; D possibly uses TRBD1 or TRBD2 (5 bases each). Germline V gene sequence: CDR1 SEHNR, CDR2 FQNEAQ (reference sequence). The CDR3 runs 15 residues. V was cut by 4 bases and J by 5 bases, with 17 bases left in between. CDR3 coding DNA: TGTGCCAGCAGCTCCGGGACCTTAATTCGGGAGACCCAGTACTTC. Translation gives CASSSGTLIRETQYF.

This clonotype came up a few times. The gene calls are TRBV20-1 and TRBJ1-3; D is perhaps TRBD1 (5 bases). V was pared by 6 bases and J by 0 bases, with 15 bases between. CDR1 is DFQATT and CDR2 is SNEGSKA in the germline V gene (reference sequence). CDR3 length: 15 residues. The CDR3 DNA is TGCAGTGCAAGGACCGGGACCAACTCTGGAAACACCATATATTTT. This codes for CSARTGTNSGNTIYF.

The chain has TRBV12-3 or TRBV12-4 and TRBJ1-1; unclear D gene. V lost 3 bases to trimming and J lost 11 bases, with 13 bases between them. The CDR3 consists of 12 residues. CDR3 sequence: CASSLEVSRAFF. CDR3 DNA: TGTGCCAGCAGTTTGGAGGTCTCAAGGGCTTTCTTT.

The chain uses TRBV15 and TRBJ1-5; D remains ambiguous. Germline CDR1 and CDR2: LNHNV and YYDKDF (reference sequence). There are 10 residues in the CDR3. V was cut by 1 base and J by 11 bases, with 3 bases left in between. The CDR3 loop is CATSRGAQHF. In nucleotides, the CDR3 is TGTGCCACCAGCAGAGGGGCCCAGCATTTT.

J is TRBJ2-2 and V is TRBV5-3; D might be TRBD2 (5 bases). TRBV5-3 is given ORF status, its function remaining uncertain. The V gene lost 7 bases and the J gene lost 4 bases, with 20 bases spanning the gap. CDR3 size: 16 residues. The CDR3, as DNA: TGTGCCAGACTACTCACGGAAGGGAGCGCCACCGGGGAGCTGTTTTTT. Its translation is CARLLTEGSATGELFF.

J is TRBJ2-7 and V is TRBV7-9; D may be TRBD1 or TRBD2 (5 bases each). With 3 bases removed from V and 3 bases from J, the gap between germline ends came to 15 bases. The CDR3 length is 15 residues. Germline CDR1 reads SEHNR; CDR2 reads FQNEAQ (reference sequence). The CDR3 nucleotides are TGTGCCAGCAGCTTGGACGGGGCCATACTCTACGAGCAGTACTTC. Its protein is CASSLDGAILYEQYF.

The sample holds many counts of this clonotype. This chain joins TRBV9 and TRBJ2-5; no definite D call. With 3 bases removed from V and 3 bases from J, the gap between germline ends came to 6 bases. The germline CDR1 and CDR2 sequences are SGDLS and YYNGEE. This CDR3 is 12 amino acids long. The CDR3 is CASSESEETQYF. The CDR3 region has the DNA TGTGCCAGCAGCGAGAGTGAAGAGACCCAGTACTTC.

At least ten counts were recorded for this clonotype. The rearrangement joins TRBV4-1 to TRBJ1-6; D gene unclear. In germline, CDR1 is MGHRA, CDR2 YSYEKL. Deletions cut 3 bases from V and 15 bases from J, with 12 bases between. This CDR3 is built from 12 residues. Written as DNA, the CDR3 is TGCGCCAGCAGCCAGCGTGGGTCCGACCTCCACTTT. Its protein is CASSQRGSDLHF.

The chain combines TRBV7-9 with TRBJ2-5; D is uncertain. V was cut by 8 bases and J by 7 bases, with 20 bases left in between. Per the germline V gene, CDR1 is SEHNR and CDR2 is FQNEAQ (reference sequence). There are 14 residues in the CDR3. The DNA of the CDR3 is TGTGCCAGCGTCGAACTTACCCCAGAAGGGACCCAGTACTTC. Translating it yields CASVELTPEGTQYF.

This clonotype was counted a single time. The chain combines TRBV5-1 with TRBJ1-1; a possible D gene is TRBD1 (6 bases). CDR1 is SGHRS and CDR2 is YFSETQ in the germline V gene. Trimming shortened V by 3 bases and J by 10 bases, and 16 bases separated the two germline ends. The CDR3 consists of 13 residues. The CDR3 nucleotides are TGCGCCAGCAGCTCACAGGCCGGGGGCCGAGCTTTCTTT. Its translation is CASSSQAGGRAFF.

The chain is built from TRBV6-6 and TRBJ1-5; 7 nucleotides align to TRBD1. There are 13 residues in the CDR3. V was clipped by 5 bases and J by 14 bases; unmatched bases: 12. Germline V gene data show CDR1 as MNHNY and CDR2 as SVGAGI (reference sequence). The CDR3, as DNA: TGTGCCAGCAGTCCCGGGACAGCGGACTACGAGCATTTT. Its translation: CASSPGTADYEHF.

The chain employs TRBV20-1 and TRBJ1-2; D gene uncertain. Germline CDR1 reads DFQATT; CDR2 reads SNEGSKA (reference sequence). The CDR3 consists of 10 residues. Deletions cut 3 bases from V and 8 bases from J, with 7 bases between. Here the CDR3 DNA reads TGCAGTGCTAGGGACTTGGGCTACACCTTC. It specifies CSARDLGYTF.

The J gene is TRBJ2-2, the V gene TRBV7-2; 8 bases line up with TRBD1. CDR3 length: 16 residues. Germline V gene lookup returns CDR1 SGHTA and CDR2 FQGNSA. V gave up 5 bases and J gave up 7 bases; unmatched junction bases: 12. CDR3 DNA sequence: TGTGCCAGCAGCCACGAGGACAGGGTGTTGGGCGGGGAGCTGTTTTTT. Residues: CASSHEDRVLGGELFF.

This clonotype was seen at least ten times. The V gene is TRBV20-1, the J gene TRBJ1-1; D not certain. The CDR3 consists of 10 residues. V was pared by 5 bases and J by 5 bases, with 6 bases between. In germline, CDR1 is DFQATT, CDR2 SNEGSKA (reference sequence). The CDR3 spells CSAPYTEAFF. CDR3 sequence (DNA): TGCAGTGCTCCCTATACTGAAGCTTTCTTT.

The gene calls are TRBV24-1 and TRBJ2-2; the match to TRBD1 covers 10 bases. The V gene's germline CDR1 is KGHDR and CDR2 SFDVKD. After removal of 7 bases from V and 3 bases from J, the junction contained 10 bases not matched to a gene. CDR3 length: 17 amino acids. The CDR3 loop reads CATSSRQGAADTGELFF. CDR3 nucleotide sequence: TGTGCCACCAGCTCAAGACAGGGGGCTGCGGACACCGGGGAGCTGTTTTTT.

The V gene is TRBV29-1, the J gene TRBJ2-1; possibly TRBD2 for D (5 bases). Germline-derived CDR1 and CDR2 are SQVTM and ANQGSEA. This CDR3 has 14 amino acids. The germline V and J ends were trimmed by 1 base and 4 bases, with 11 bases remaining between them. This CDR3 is CSVEGRRGYNEQFF. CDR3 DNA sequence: TGCAGCGTTGAAGGCCGCCGGGGATACAATGAGCAGTTCTTC.